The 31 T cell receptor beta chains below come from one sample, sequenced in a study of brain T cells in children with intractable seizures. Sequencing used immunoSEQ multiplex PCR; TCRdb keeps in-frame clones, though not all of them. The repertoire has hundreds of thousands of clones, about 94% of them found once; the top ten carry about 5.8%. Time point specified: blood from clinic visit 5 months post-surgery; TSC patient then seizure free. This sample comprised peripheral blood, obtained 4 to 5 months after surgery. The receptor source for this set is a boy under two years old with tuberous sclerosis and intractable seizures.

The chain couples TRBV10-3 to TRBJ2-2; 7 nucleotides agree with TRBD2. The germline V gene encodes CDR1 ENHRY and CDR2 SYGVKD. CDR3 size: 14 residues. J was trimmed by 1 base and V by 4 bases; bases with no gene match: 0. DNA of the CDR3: TGTGCCATCAGTGGCGGGGGGAACACCGGGGAGCTGTTTTTT. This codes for CAISGGGNTGELFF.

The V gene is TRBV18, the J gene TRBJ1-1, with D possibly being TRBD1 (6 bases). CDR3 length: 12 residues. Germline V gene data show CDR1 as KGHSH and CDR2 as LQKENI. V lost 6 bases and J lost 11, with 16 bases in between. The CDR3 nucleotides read TGTGCCAGCTCGGCAGGGAACAGGGATGCTTTCTTT. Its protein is CASSAGNRDAFF.

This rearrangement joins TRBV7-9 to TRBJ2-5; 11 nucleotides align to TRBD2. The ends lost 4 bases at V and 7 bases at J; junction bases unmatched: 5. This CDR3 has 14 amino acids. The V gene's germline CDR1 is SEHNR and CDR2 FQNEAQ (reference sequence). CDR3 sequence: CASSSTSGVGTQYF. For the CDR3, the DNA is TGTGCCAGCAGCTCGACTAGCGGGGTCGGGACCCAGTACTTC.

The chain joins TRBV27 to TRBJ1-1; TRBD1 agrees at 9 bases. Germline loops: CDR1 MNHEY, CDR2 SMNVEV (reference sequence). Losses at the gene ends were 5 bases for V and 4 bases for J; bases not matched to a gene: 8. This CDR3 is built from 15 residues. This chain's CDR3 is CASSPGQGGGTEAFF. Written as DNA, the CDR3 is TGTGCCAGCAGTCCGGGACAGGGTGGTGGCACTGAAGCTTTCTTT.

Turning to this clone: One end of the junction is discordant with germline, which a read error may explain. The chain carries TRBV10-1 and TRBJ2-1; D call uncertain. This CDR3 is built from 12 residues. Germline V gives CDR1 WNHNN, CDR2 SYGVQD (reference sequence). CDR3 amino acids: CASSDSDNEQFF. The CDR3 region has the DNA TGCGCCAGCAGTGACTCCGACAATGAGCAGTTCTTC.

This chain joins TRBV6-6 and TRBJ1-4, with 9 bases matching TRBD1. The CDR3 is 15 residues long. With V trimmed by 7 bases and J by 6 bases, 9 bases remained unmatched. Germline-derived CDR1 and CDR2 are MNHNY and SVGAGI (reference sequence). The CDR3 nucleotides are TGTGCCAGCACCTGGGACAGGGACTTAGATGAAAAACTGTTTTTT. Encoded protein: CASTWDRDLDEKLFF.

The CDR3 loop reads CASSLVETQDGNTIYF. The CDR3, as DNA: TGTGCCAGCAGCTTAGTTGAGACTCAGGATGGAAACACCATATATTTT. V gene TRBV13 combines with J gene TRBJ1-3; D is uncertain. CDR1 and CDR2 from the germline V gene are PRHDT and FYEKMQ (reference sequence). V lost 1 base and J 3 bases, leaving 13 bases between the germline ends. This CDR3 has 16 residues.

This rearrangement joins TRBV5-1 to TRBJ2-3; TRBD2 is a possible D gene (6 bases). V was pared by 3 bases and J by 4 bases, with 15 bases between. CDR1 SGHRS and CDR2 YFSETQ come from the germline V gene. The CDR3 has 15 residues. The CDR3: CASSSEGGGPDTQYF. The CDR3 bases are TGCGCCAGCAGCTCGGAGGGTGGCGGGCCAGATACGCAGTATTTT.

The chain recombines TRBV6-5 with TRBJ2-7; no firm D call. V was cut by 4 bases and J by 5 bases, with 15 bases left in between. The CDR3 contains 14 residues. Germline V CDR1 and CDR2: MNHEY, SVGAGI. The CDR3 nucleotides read TGTGCCAGCAGTTTGTCACGGCTCGTGGACGAGCAGTACTTC. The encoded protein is CASSLSRLVDEQYF.

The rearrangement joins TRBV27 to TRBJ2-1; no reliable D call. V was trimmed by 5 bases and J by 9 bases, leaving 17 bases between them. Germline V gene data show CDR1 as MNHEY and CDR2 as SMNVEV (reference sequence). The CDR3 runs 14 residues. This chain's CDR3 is CASSSPSQAAEQFF. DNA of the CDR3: TGTGCCAGCAGTAGCCCCAGTCAGGCGGCTGAGCAGTTCTTC.

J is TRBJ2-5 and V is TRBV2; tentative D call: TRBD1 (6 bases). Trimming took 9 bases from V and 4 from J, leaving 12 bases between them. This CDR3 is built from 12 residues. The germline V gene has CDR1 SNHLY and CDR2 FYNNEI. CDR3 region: CASNRVGETQYF. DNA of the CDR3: TGTGCCAGTAACAGGGTGGGAGAGACCCAGTACTTC.

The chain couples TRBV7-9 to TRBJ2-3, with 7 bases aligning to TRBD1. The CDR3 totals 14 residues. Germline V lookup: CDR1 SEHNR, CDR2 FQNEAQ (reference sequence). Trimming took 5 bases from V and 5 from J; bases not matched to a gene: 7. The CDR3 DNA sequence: TGTGCCAGCAGCCCCAGGACAGGAGAAGATACGCAGTATTTT. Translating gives CASSPRTGEDTQYF.

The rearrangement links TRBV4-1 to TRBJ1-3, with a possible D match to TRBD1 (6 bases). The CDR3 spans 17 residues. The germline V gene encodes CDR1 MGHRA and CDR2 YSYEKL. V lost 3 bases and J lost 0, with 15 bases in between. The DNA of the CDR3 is TGCGCCAGCAGCCAGGACAAACAGGGCCGCTCTGGAAACACCATATATTTT. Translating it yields CASSQDKQGRSGNTIYF.

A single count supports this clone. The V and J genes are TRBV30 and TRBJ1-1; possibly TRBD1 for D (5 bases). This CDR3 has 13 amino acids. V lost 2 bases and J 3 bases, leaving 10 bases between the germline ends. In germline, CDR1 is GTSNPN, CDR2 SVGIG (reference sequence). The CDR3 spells CAWSPDSYTEAFF. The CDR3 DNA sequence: TGTGCCTGGAGTCCCGACAGCTACACTGAAGCTTTCTTT.

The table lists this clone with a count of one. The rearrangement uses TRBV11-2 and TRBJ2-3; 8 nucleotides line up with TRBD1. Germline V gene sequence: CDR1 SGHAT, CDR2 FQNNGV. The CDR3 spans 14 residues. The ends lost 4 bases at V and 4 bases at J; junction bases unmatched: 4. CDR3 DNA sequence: TGTGCCAGCAGCTGGACAGGGTACCCAGATACGCAGTATTTT. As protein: CASSWTGYPDTQYF.

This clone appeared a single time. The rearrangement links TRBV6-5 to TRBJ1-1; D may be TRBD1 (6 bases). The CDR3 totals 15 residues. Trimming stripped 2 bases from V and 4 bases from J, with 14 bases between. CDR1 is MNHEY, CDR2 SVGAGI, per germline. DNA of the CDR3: TGTGCCAGCAGTTACGTGGACAGAGGGAGCACTGAAGCTTTCTTT. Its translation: CASSYVDRGSTEAFF.

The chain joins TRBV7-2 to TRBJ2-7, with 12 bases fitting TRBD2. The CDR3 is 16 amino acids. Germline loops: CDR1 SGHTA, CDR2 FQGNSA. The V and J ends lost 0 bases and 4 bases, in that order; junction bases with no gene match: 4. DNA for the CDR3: TGTGCCAGCAGCTTAGCTGCGACTAGCGGGAGTTACGAGCAGTACTTC. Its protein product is CASSLAATSGSYEQYF.

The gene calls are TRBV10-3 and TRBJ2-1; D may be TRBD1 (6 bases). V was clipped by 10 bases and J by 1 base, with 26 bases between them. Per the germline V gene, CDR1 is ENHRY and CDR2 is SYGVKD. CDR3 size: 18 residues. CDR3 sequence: CATTMLGTGKGSYNEQFF. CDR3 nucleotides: TGTGCCACTACAATGTTGGGAACAGGGAAGGGATCCTACAATGAGCAGTTCTTC.

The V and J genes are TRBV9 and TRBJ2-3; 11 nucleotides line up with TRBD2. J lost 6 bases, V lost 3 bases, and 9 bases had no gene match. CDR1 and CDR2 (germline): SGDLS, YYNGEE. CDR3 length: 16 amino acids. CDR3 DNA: TGTGCCAGCAGCGCCAATAGCGGGGGGGCCGGGGATACGCAGTATTTT. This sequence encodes CASSANSGGAGDTQYF.

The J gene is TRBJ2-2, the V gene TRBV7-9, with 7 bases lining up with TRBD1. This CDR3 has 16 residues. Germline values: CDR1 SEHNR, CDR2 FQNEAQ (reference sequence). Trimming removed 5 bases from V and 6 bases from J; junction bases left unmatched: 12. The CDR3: CASSPQRPQGPGELFF. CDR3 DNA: TGTGCCAGCAGCCCCCAAAGACCACAGGGGCCCGGGGAGCTGTTTTTT.

The CDR3 spells CATSDLGGYEQFF. CDR3 coding DNA: TGTGCCACCAGTGATTTGGGGGGGTATGAGCAGTTCTTC. The chain links TRBV24-1 to TRBJ2-1, with D possibly TRBD2 on 6 matching bases. Germline V gives CDR1 KGHDR, CDR2 SFDVKD. The ends were cut back, 0 bases at V and 8 bases at J, with 7 bases in the middle. The CDR3 is 13 residues long.

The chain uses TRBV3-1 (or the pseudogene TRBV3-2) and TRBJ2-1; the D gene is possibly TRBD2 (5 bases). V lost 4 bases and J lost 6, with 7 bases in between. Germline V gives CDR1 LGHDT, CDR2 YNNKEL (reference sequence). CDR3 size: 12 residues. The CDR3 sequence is CASSPTSNEQFF. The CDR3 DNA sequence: TGTGCCAGCAGCCCCACTAGCAATGAGCAGTTCTTC.

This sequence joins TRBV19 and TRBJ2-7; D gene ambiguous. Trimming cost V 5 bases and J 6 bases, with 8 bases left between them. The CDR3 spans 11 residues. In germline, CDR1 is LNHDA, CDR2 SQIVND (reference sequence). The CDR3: CASSGSGEQYF. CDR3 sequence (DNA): TGTGCCAGTAGTGGGTCCGGCGAGCAGTACTTC.

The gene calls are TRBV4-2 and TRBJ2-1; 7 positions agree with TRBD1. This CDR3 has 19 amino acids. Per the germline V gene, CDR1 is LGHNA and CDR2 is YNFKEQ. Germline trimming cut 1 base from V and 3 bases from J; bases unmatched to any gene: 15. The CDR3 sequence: CASSQGQGSDQGYYNEQFF. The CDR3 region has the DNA TGTGCCAGCAGCCAAGGACAGGGCTCTGATCAGGGATACTACAATGAGCAGTTCTTC.

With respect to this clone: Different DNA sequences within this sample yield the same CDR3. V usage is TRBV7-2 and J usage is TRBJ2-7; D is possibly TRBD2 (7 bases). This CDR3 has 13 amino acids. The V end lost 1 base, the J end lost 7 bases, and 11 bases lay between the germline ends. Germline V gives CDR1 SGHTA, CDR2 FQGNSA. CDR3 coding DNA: TGTGCCAGCAGCTTAGGGACAGCGGGGGAGCAGTACTTC. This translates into CASSLGTAGEQYF.

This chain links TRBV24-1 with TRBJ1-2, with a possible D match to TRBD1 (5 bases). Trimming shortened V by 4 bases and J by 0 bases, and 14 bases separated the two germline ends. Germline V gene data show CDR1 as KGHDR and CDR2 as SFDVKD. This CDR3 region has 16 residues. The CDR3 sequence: CATSDRNPGPNYGYTF. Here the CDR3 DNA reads TGTGCCACCAGTGACCGGAACCCGGGGCCTAACTATGGCTACACCTTC.

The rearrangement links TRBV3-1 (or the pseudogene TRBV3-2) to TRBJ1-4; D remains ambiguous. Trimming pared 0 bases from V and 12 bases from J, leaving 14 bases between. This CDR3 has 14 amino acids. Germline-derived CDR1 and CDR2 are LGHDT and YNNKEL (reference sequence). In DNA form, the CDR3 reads TGTGCCAGCAGCCAAGATAACATCGGGTTGGAACTGTTTTTT. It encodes CASSQDNIGLELFF.

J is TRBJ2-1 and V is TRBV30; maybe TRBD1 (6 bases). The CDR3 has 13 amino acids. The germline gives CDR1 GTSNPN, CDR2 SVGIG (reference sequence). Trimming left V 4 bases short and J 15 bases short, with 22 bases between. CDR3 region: CAWTLEVGATRFF. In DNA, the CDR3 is TGTGCCTGGACGCTGGAGGTGGGGGCCACTAGGTTCTTC. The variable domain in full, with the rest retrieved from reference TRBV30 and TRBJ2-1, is SQTIHQWPATLVQPVGSPLSLECTVEGTSNPNLYWYRQAAGRGLQLLFYSVGIGQISSEVPQNLSASRPQDRQFILSSKKLLLSDSGFYLCAWTLEVGATRFFGPGTRLTVL.

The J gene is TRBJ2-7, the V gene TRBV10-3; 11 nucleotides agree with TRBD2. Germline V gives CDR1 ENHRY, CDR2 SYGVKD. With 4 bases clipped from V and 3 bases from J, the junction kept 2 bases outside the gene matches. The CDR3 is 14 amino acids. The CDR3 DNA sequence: TGTGCCATCAGTGTTACTAGCGGGAGCTACGAGCAGTACTTC. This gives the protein CAISVTSGSYEQYF.

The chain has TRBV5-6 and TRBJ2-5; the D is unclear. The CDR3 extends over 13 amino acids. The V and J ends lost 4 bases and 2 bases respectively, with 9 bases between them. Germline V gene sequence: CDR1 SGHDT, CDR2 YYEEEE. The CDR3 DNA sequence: TGTGCCAGCAGCCCTCCGATTCAAGAGACCCAGTACTTC. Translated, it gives CASSPPIQETQYF.

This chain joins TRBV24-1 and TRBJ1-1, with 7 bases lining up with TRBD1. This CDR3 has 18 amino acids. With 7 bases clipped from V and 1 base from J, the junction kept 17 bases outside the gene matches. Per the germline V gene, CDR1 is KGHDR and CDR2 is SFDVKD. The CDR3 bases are TGTGCCACCAGGGGTTCTTTAGGGGGCGGGGGGACGAACACTGAAGCTTTCTTT. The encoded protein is CATRGSLGGGGTNTEAFF.